This passage covers 14 T cell receptor beta chains from one sample sequenced in a study of blood T cell repertoires in COVID-19. Libraries were prepared by immunoSEQ multiplex PCR; TCRdb keeps only in-frame clonotypes and omits some of them. Altogether roughly 180,000 clones are present, approximately 80% being singletons, with the ten largest covering roughly an eighth. The sequenced sample consisted of PBMCs or T cells enriched from blood (not recorded which). Receptor source: a man aged 55 to 70 who had been exposed to COVID-19.

The chain carries TRBV27 and TRBJ2-3; TRBD1 matches at 10 bases. From germline, CDR1 is MNHEY and CDR2 SMNVEV (reference sequence). The trim removed 3 bases at V and 3 bases at J, leaving 6 bases unmatched. CDR3 length: 16 residues. This CDR3 is CASSFNWDRGTDTQYF. The DNA for the CDR3 is TGTGCCAGCAGTTTCAACTGGGACAGGGGAACAGATACGCAGTATTTT.

The chain joins TRBV5-4 to TRBJ2-7; TRBD2 matches 8 bases. The trim removed 0 bases at V and 4 bases at J, leaving 3 bases unmatched. Germline-derived CDR1 and CDR2 are SGHNT and YYREEE (reference sequence). The CDR3 has 14 residues. CDR3 residues: CASSLEAGAYEQYF. The DNA of the CDR3 is TGTGCCAGCAGCTTGGAAGCGGGAGCATACGAGCAGTACTTC.

This clone was found a few times. The sample holds other DNA sequences that translate to the same CDR3. The chain has TRBV5-1 and TRBJ1-2; 11 bases map to TRBD1. This CDR3 region has 14 residues. V shed 0 bases and J 8 bases; nucleotides not matched to a gene: 3. Germline-derived CDR1 and CDR2 are SGHRS and YFSETQ. The CDR3 protein is CASSLAGTGGGYTF. CDR3 coding DNA: TGCGCCAGCAGCTTGGCCGGGACAGGGGGAGGCTACACCTTC.

The V and J genes are TRBV11-1 and TRBJ2-7; D might be TRBD2 (7 bases). The V and J ends lost 0 bases and 2 bases respectively, with 11 bases between them. This CDR3 comprises 15 residues. CDR1 is SGHAT, CDR2 FQDESV, per germline (reference sequence). CDR3 sequence: CASSLARGGAYEQYF. CDR3 DNA sequence: TGTGCCAGCAGCTTAGCGAGGGGGGGAGCCTACGAGCAGTACTTC.

The table lists this clone with a few counts. The V and J genes are TRBV12-5 and TRBJ2-5; D perhaps matches TRBD2 (5 bases). The CDR3 runs 15 residues. Germline V lookup: CDR1 LGHNT, CDR2 FRNRAP. The ends were cut back, 6 bases at V and 4 bases at J, with 18 bases in the middle. The CDR3 bases are TGTGCTAGTGGGAGCGGAGTGGTAGGGTTAGAGACCCAGTACTTC. This gives the protein CASGSGVVGLETQYF.

This clone occurred a few times. This sequence joins TRBV2 and TRBJ1-1; 7 bases are shared with TRBD1. The CDR3 contains 14 residues. Looked up from germline, CDR1 is SNHLY and CDR2 is FYNNEI. V lost 6 bases and J lost 0; bases outside the gene matches: 4. For the CDR3, the DNA is TGTGCCAGCAGGTATCAGGGGGTGAACACTGAAGCTTTCTTT. This encodes CASRYQGVNTEAFF.

This clone was picked up many times. V gene TRBV5-1 combines with J gene TRBJ2-7; D gene uncertain. Between the trimmed V and J ends, which lost 5 bases and 2 bases, there was a span of 8 bases. The CDR3 extends over 12 amino acids. Germline-derived CDR1 and CDR2 are SGHRS and YFSETQ. The DNA of the CDR3 is TGCGCCAGCAGGGCGGAAGCCTACGAGCAGTACTTC. It translates to CASRAEAYEQYF.

This rearrangement joins TRBV7-2 to TRBJ2-2; a possible D gene is TRBD1 (6 bases). The germline gives CDR1 SGHTA, CDR2 FQGNSA. The CDR3 runs to 15 residues. Trimming left V 5 bases short and J 1 base short, with 11 bases between. The CDR3 spells CASSHTDRNTGELFF. In nucleotides, the CDR3 is TGTGCCAGCAGCCACACGGACAGGAACACCGGGGAGCTGTTTTTT.

J is TRBJ1-4 and V is TRBV25-1; the D is unclear. Trimming removed 0 bases from V and 8 bases from J, with 7 bases in between. Germline CDR1 and CDR2: MGHDK and SYGVNS. The CDR3 totals 13 residues. Here the CDR3 reads CASSEYGKEKLFF. The CDR3 bases are TGTGCCAGCAGTGAATACGGGAAAGAAAAACTGTTTTTT. Looking up the rest from reference TRBV25-1 and TRBJ1-4 gives the full variable domain: EADIYQTPRYLVIGTGKKITLECSQTMGHDKMYWYQQDPGMELHLIHYSYGVNSTEKGDLSSESTVSRIRTEHFPLTLESARPSHTSQYLCASSEYGKEKLFFGSGTQLSVL.

V usage is TRBV7-8 and J usage is TRBJ1-5; D remains ambiguous. The CDR3 covers 14 residues. CDR1 and CDR2 (germline): SGHVS, FQNEAQ. V was clipped by 1 base and J by 1 base, with 5 bases between them. The CDR3: CASSLVSSNQPQHF. The CDR3 nucleotides read TGTGCCAGCAGCTTAGTCTCCAGCAATCAGCCCCAGCATTTT.

The rearrangement joins TRBV6-5 to TRBJ1-5, with 8 bases identical to TRBD1. The germline V gene has CDR1 MNHEY and CDR2 SVGAGI. There are 14 residues in the CDR3. Trimming at V came to 6 bases and at J to 6 bases, leaving 7 bases not matched to a gene. The CDR3 protein is CASRTNRGGQPQHF. DNA of the CDR3: TGTGCCAGCAGAACTAACAGGGGGGGTCAGCCCCAGCATTTT.

The chain employs TRBV9 and TRBJ1-1; TRBD1 matches at 8 bases. Germline V CDR1 and CDR2: SGDLS, YYNGEE. Trimming at V came to 0 bases and at J to 5 bases, leaving 15 bases not matched to a gene. The CDR3 covers 18 residues. CDR3 protein: CASSVVRTGRLRGTEAFF. CDR3 DNA sequence: TGTGCCAGCAGCGTAGTTAGGACAGGGAGGTTAAGGGGGACTGAAGCTTTCTTT.

The CDR3 bases are TGTGCCAGCAGCTTGGGACAGGGGAGCTCCTACAATGAGCAGTTCTTC. Protein sequence: CASSLGQGSSYNEQFF. The rearrangement uses TRBV5-8 and TRBJ2-1, with 8 bases fitting TRBD1. The trim removed 0 bases at V and 0 bases at J, leaving 2 bases unmatched. The CDR3 runs 16 residues. Germline CDR1 reads SGHTS; CDR2 reads YDEGEE.

V usage is TRBV9 and J usage is TRBJ2-3; the match to TRBD2 covers 10 bases. In germline, CDR1 is SGDLS, CDR2 YYNGEE. Losses at the gene ends were 5 bases for V and 0 bases for J; bases not matched to a gene: 9. This CDR3 has 17 residues. CDR3 loop: CASSPSPTSGSTDTQYF. DNA of the CDR3: TGTGCCAGCAGTCCGAGTCCGACTAGCGGGAGCACAGATACGCAGTATTTT.